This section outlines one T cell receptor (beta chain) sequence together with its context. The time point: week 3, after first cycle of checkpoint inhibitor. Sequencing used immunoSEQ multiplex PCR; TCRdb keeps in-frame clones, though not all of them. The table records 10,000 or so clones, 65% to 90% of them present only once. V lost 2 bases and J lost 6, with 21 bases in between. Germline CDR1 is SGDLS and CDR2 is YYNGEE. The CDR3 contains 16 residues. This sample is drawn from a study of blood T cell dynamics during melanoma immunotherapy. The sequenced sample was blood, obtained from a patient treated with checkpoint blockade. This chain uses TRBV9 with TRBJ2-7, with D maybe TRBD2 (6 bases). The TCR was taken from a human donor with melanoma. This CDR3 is CASSVGSVGGALEQYF. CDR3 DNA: TGTGCCAGCAGCGTTGGATCGGTCGGAGGGGCACTCGAGCAGTACTTC.